This entry lists 3 T cell receptor beta chains sequenced from one sample in a study of T cells after yellow fever vaccination. TCRdb processed the 5' RACE reads anew with MiXCR; each CDR3 protein has one entry. Among tens of thousands of distinct CDR3 sequences, approximately 7.5% were seen once, and the ten largest hold around 38%. The material sequenced was CD8+ T cells sorted from PBMCs, taken on the day of the yellow fever booster vaccination. Receptor source: a man aged 30-40 years who received the YFV17D yellow fever vaccine.

The CDR3 nucleotides read TGTGCCAGCATGGGGGGCCCCAGCACAGATACGCAGTATTTT. Translation gives CASMGGPSTDTQYF. This chain links TRBV6-1 with TRBJ2-3, with D perhaps given as TRBD1 or TRBD2 (6 bases each). The CDR3 extends over 14 amino acids. V gave up 7 bases and J gave up 0 bases, with 11 bases separating them. CDR1 and CDR2 (germline): MNHNS, SASEGT.

Only a few counts were recorded for this clonotype. J is TRBJ2-5 and V is TRBV15; no reliable D call. This CDR3 region has 16 residues. The V gene's germline CDR1 is LNHNV and CDR2 YYDKDF (reference sequence). The germline V and J ends were trimmed by 0 bases and 1 base, with 12 bases remaining between them. The CDR3 DNA is TGTGCCACCAGCAGAGATCCCACTACTTCCCAAGAGACCCAGTACTTC. It translates to CATSRDPTTSQETQYF.

This clonotype was seen many times. The V call is TRBV5-1, the J call TRBJ2-3; the D is unclear. The CDR3 runs 13 residues. Germline CDR1 reads SGHRS; CDR2 reads YFSETQ. V lost 1 base to trimming and J lost 3 bases, with 6 bases between them. CDR3 loop: CASSLIETDTQYF. The DNA for the CDR3 is TGCGCCAGCAGCTTGATAGAGACAGATACGCAGTATTTT.